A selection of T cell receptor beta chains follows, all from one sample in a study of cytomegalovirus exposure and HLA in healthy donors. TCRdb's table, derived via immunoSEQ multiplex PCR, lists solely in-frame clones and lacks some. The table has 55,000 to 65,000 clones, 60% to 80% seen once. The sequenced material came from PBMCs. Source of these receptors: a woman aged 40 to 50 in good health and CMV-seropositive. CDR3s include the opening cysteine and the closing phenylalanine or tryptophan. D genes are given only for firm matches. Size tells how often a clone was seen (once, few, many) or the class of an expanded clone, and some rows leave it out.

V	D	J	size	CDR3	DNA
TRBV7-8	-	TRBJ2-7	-	CASSRTPSPYEQYF	TGTGCCAGCAGCCGGACACCCTCCCCCTACGAGCAGTACTTC
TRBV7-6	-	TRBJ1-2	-	CASSLAGVLGYTF	TGTGCCAGCAGCTTAGCAGGGGTCCTTGGCTACACCTTC
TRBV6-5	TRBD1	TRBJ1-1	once	CASSRDRTEAFF	TGTGCCAGCAGTCGGGACAGAACTGAAGCTTTCTTT
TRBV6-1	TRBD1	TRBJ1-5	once	CASSEKADRRGQPQHF	TGTGCCAGCAGTGAAAAAGCGGACAGGCGAGGACAGCCCCAGCATTTT
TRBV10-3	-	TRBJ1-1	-	CAIRGKGRAPLGTEAFF	TGTGCCATCAGGGGTAAGGGCAGGGCCCCCTTGGGCACTGAAGCTTTCTTT
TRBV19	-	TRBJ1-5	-	CASSPFSSNQPQHF	TGTGCCAGTAGTCCCTTTTCTAGCAATCAGCCCCAGCATTTT
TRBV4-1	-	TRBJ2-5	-	CASSHNMGVRETQYF	TGCGCCAGCAGCCATAATATGGGAGTTCGAGAGACCCAGTACTTC
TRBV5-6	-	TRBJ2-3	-	CASSLGPGRTDTQYF	TGTGCCAGCAGCTTGGGGCCAGGGCGCACAGATACGCAGTATTTT
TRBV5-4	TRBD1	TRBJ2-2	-	CASSPPGQGVTGELFF	TGTGCCAGCAGCCCCCCGGGACAGGGGGTTACCGGGGAGCTGTTTTTT
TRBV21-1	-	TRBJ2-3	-	CASSQHRLAGITDTQYF	TGTGCCAGCAGCCAGCATCGGCTAGCGGGGATCACAGATACGCAGTATTTT
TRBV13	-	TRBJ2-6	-	CASSPRGTGANVLTF	TGTGCCAGCAGCCCTAGGGGTACTGGGGCCAACGTCCTGACTTTC
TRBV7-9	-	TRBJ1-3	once	CASSLGVRGRVTGNTIYF	TGTGCCAGCAGCTTAGGGGTCAGGGGAAGGGTTACTGGAAACACCATATATTTT
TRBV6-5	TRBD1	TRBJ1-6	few	CASSSGTGKSPLHF	TGTGCCAGCAGTTCCGGGACAGGGAAATCACCCCTCCACTTT
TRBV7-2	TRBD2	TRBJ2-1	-	CASSLSPSGASGEFF	TGTGCCAGCAGCTTAAGTCCTAGCGGGGCCTCAGGGGAGTTCTTC
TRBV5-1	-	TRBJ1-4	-	CASSPAGAVNEKLFF	TGCGCCAGCAGCCCGGCAGGGGCTGTTAATGAAAAACTGTTTTTT
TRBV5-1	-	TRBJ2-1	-	CASSLVGYNEQFF	TGCGCCAGCAGCTTGGTCGGTTACAATGAGCAGTTCTTC
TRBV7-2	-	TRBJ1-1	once	CASREGGNTEAFF	TGTGCCAGCAGGGAAGGAGGGAACACTGAAGCTTTCTTT
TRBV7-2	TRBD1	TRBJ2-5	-	CASSFRGQETQYF	TGTGCCAGCAGCTTCAGGGGGCAAGAGACCCAGTACTTC
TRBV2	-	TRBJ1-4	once	CASTPGSRRRDNEKLFF	TGTGCCAGCACCCCGGGGTCCCGCAGACGGGATAATGAAAAACTGTTTTTT
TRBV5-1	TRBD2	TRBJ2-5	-	CASSPGGPETQYF	TGCGCCAGCAGCCCGGGGGGGCCAGAGACCCAGTACTTC
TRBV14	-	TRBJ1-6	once	CASSQVRGWDSPLHF	TGTGCCAGCAGCCAAGTCAGGGGTTGGGATTCACCCCTCCACTTT
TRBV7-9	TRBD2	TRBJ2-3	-	CASSLFRDSSGVTDTQYF	TGTGCCAGCAGCTTATTTCGGGACTCTAGCGGGGTCACAGATACGCAGTATTTT
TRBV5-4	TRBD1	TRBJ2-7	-	CASSFGQGASYEQYF	TGTGCCAGCAGCTTCGGGCAGGGGGCCTCCTACGAGCAGTACTTC
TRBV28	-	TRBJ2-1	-	CASSPPYRSHYNEQFF	TGTGCCAGCAGTCCCCCGTACAGGTCACACTACAATGAGCAGTTCTTC
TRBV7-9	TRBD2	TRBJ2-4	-	CASSVTAAGGAKNIQYF	TGTGCCAGCAGCGTCACCGCAGCGGGGGGAGCCAAAAACATTCAGTACTTC
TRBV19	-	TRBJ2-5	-	CASGGRTGVETQYF	TGTGCCAGTGGTGGTAGAACAGGAGTAGAGACCCAGTACTTC
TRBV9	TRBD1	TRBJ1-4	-	CASSFRDRGSEKLVF	TGTGCCAGCAGCTTCCGGGACAGGGGAAGTGAAAAACTGGTTTTT
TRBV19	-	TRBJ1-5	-	CASSIQVSQPQHF	TGTGCCAGTAGTATACAGGTATCGCAGCCCCAGCATTTT
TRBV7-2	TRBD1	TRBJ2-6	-	CASSRRDRAYVLTF	TGTGCCAGCAGCCGGAGGGACAGGGCGTATGTCCTGACTTTC
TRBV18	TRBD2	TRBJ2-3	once	CASSPSGPSTDTQYF	TGTGCCAGCTCCCCTAGCGGGCCTAGCACAGATACGCAGTATTTT
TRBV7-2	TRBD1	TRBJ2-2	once	CASSPGGKNTGELFF	TGTGCCAGCAGCCCAGGGGGAAAGAACACCGGGGAGCTGTTTTTT
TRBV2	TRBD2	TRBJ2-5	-	CASSNQGLAGGSETQYF	TGTGCCAGCAGTAACCAGGGGCTAGCGGGGGGGTCGGAGACCCAGTACTTC
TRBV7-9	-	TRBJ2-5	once	CASSLGSGFGPQETQYF	TGTGCCAGCAGCTTAGGGTCAGGGTTCGGGCCCCAAGAGACCCAGTACTTC
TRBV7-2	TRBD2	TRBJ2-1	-	CASSQGGGAGNEQFF	TGTGCCAGCAGCCAAGGCGGGGGGGCCGGAAATGAGCAGTTCTTC